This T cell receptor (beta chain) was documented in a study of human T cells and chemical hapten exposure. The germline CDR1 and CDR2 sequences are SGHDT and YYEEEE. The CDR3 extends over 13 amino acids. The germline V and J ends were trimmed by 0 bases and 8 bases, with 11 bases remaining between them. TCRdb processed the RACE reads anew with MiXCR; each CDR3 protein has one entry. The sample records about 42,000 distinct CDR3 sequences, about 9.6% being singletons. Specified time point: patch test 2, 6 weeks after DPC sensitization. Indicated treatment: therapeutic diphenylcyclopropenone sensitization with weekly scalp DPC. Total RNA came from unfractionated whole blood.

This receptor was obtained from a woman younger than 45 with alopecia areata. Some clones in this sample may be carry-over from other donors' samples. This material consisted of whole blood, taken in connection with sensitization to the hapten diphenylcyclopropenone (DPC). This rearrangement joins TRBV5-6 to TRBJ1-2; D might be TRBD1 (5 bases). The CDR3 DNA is TGTGCCAGCAGCTTGGAACAGGTCCGAGGCTACACCTTC. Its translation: CASSLEQVRGYTF.